The present TCR beta chain was sequenced within a study of graft-versus-host responses after intestinal transplantation listed by TCRdb under 2021. Describing the broader study: The transplants that recipients received were multivisceral, liver-intestinal, or isolated intestinal. To identify alloreactive clones, pre-transplant mixed lymphocyte reaction products were sequenced and then compared with unstimulated pre-transplant donor and recipient T cells. Of the roughly 23 intestinal transplant recipients enrolled in the cohort, one of whom was a retransplant, a few patients without pretransplant specimens were excluded. All recipients received anti-thymocyte globulin induction followed by maintenance tacrolimus and steroids for 3 to 4 years. Rather than going through the commercial service, samples from three later patients were sequenced in-house on an Illumina MiSeq and processed with MiXCR. Donor T cell macrochimerism was defined as a peak of at least 4% donor T cells among recipient peripheral blood mononuclear cells. Bulk TCR-beta CDR3 sequencing was used to track graft-versus-host and host-versus-graft alloreactive T cell clones in the graft, circulation and bone marrow after intestinal transplantation.

The receptor library was made with the immunoSEQ multiplex PCR assay. For most patients, genomic DNA was isolated with the Qiagen DNeasy Blood and Tissue Kit and shipped frozen to Adaptive Biotechnologies for TCR sequencing. High-throughput TCR-beta CDR3 sequencing of genomic DNA from most patients was performed by Adaptive Biotechnologies. The authors processed their data as follows. Adaptive's ImmunoSEQ software was the source of the TCR sequencing data for approximately 18 patients, while a few other patients were processed with MiXCR and VDJtools. To correct CD4 versus CD8 sorting errors, sequences present in both subsets at a frequency ratio below 5:1 were removed. CDR3 nucleotide sequences shared between donor and recipient were removed because their origin could not be assigned. Alloreactive clones required at least 2-fold expansion over unstimulated cells and minimum CFSE-low frequency of 0.002% (template counts) or 0.001% (read counts). A clone was considered mappable if detected in the sequenced pre-transplant spleen, lymph node, or MLR CFSE-low populations of the donor or recipient. The cumulative frequency of alloreactive clones was calculated as a percentage of all sequences, weighted by copy number. Not all clones reach the TCRdb copy of this immuneACCESS table, which keeps in-frame sequences only. Checked studies attribute under half of the gap to unresolved V genes and leave the rest unexplained. V, J and clone size are those of that table, while D and trimming were read from the DNA. Recorded for this sample are around 100,000 clones; 87% of them occurred a single time. In total, the top ten clones hold roughly 1% of the sample.

V lost 3 bases and J lost 5 bases; the stretch between them is 5 bases long. Spanning cysteine to phenylalanine, the CDR3 consists of 12 amino acids. Only the CDR3 region is kept as DNA, spanning 36 bases read in frame from base 1. Based on the germline V gene, the CDR1 and CDR2 sequences are SGHDN and FVKESK. About this clone itself: Its antigen is unknown. No clone much larger than this one lies a single base away; base qualities are absent.

The intended sense of this specimen's time point label: cells obtained before transplantation from donor or recipient. CD3+CD4+ and CD3+CD8+ populations were FACS-sorted from unstimulated pre-transplant donor and recipient cells taken from spleen or lymph nodes. General findings and caveats noted by the study authors: In patients with donor T cell macrochimerism, the allografts had high GvH to HvG T cell clonal ratios. GvH clones were detected in recipient bone marrow, and some of these GvH clones were observed earlier in ileal mucosa or blood, consistent with an intestinal mucosal origin. The relatively low number and heterogeneity of intestinal transplant patients limited the conclusions. Peak levels of circulating GvH clones were associated with declines in HvG clones early after transplant.

The chain is made from TRBV14 and TRBJ1-5; too little of a D gene remains to name it. The source of this sequence is a human donor who was the organ donor for an intestinal transplant. The sample in question was unstimulated CD4+ T cells sorted from spleen or lymph node cells, obtained before transplant. The sequenced DNA: TGTGCCAGCAGCCATACAGATCAGCCCCAGCATTTT. The resulting protein is CASSHTDQPQHF.